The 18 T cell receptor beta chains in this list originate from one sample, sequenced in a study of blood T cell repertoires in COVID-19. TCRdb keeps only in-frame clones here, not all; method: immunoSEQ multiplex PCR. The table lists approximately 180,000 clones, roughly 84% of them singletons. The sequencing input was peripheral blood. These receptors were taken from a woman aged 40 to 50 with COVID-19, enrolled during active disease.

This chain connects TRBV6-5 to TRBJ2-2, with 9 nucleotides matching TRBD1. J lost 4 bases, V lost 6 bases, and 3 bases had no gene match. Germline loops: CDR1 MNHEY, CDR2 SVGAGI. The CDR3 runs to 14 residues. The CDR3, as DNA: TGTGCCAGCAGGGGGGACAGGGTCACCGGGGAGCTGTTTTTT. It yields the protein CASRGDRVTGELFF.

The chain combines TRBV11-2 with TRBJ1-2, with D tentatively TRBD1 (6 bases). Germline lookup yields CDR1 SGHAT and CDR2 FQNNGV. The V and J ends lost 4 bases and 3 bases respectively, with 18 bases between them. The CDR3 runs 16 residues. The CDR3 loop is CASSSLRGARDYGYTF. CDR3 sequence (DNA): TGTGCCAGCAGCTCCCTCCGGGGGGCAAGGGACTATGGCTACACCTTC.

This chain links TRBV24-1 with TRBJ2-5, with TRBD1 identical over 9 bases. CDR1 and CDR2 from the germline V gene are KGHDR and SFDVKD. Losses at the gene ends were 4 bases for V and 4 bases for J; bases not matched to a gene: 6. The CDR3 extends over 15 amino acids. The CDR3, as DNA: TGTGCCACCAGTGACAGACAGGGGGAGGCAGAGACCCAGTACTTC. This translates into CATSDRQGEAETQYF.

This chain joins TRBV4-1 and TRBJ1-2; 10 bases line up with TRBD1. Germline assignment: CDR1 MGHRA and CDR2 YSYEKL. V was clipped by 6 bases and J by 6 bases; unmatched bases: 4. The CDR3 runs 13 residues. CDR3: CASRDRGSNGYTF. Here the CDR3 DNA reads TGCGCCAGCAGGGACAGGGGGTCGAATGGCTACACCTTC.

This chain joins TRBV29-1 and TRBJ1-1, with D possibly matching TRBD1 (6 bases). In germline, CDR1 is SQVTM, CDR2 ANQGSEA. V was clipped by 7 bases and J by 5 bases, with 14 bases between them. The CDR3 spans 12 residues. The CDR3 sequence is CSEEQGRTEAFF. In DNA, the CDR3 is TGCAGCGAAGAACAGGGAAGAACTGAAGCTTTCTTT.

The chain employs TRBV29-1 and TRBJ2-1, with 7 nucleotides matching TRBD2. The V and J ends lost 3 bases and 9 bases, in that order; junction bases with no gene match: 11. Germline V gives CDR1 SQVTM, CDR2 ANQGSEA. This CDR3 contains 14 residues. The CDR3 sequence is CSVELAVAPTEQFF. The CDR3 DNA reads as TGCAGCGTTGAGCTAGCGGTGGCCCCCACTGAGCAGTTCTTC.

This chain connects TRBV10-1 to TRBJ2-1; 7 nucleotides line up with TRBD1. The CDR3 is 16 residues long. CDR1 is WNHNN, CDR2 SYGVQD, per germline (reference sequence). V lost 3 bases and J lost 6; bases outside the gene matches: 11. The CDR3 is CASSEGTRGFGNEQFF. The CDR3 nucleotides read TGCGCCAGCAGTGAAGGCACCAGGGGGTTCGGCAATGAGCAGTTCTTC.

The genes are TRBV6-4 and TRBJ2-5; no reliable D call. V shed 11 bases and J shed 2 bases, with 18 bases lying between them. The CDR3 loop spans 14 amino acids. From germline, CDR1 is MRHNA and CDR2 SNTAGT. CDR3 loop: CASQALLEQETQYF. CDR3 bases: TGTGCCTCCCAAGCTTTGCTAGAACAAGAGACCCAGTACTTC.

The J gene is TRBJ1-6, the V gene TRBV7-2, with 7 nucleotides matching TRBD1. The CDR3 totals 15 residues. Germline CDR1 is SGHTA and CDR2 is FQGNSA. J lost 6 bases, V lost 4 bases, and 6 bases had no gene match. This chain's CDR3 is CASSSPGQSNSPLHF. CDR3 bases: TGTGCCAGCAGCTCCCCGGGACAGTCTAATTCACCCCTCCACTTT.

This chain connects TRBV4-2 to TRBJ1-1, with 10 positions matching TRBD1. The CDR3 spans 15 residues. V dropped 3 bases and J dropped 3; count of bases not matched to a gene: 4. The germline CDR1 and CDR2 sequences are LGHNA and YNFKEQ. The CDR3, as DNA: TGTGCCAGCAGCCAGGGCGACAGGGGGCACACTGAAGCTTTCTTT. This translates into CASSQGDRGHTEAFF.

CDR3 sequence reads: CASSIQGTNYGYTF. As DNA, the CDR3 is TGTGCCAGTAGTATCCAGGGGACTAACTATGGCTACACCTTC. The rearrangement uses TRBV19 and TRBJ1-2; TRBD1 might be the D (6 bases). CDR3 length: 14 amino acids. V was cut by 3 bases and J by 0 bases, with 8 bases left in between. Germline values: CDR1 LNHDA, CDR2 SQIVND (reference sequence).

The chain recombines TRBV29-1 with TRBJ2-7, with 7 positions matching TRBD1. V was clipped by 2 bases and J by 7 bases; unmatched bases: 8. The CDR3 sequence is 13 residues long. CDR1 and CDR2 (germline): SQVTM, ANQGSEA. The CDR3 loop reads CSVEPRQGGEQYF. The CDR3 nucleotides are TGCAGCGTTGAACCCCGACAGGGTGGTGAGCAGTACTTC.

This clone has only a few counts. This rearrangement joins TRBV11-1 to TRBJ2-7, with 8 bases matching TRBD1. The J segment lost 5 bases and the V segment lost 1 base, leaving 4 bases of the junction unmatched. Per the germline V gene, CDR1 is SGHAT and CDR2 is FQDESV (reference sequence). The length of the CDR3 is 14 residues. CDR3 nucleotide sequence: TGTGCCAGCAGCTTAGGAGCAGGGGGCCACGAGCAGTACTTC. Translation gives CASSLGAGGHEQYF.

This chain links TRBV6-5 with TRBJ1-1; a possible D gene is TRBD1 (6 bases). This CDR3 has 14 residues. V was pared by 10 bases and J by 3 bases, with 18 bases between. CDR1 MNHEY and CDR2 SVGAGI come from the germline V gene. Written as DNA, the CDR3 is TGTGCCATTCGCGGGGGCGCCTCCTACACTGAAGCTTTCTTT. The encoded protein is CAIRGGASYTEAFF.

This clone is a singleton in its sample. This CDR3 is CASSLFYNYGYTF. For the CDR3, the DNA is TGTGCCAGCAGTTTATTCTACAACTATGGCTACACCTTC. This chain joins TRBV27 and TRBJ1-2, with D unclear. The CDR3 length is 13 residues. In germline, CDR1 is MNHEY, CDR2 SMNVEV (reference sequence). The germline V and J ends were trimmed by 1 base and 2 bases, with 5 bases remaining between them.

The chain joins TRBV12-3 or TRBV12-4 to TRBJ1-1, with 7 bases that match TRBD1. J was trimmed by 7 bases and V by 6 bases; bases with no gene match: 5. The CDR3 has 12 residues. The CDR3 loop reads CASRGGQHEAFF. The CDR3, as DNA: TGTGCCAGCAGGGGGGGACAGCATGAAGCTTTCTTT.

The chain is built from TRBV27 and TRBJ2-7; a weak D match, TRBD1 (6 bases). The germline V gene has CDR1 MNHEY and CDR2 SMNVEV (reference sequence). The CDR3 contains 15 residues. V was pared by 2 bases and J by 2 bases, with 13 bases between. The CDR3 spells CASSLGGGLTYEQYF. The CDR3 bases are TGTGCCAGCAGTTTAGGGGGCGGGTTAACCTACGAGCAGTACTTC.

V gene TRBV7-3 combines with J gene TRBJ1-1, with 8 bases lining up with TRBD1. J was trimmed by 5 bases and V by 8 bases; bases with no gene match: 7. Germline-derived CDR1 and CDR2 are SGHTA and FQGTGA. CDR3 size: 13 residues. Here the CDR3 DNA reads TGTGCCAGCGGAACAGGGGGAAGTACTGAAGCTTTCTTT. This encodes CASGTGGSTEAFF. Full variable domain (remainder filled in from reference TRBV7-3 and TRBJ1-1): GAGVSQTPSNKVTEKGKYVELRCDPISGHTALYWYRQSLGQGPEFLIYFQGTGAADDSGLPNDRFFAVRPEGSVSTLKIQRTERGDSAVYLCASGTGGSTEAFFGQGTRLTVV.